This TCR beta chain was captured by sequencing in a study of siplizumab effects on memory and regulatory T cells. CDR3 length: 16 residues. CDR1 and CDR2 (germline): SGDLS, YYNGEE. With 3 bases removed from V and 7 bases from J, the gap between germline ends came to 20 bases. Study results and caveats: The drug siplizumab significantly decreased the alloreactive sequences that could be traced to unstimulated CD4+ memory cells. Mappable alloreactive CD4+ clones were on average roughly 70% Treg-derived with siplizumab, around 30% in controls. The alloreactive clones that mapped to unstimulated subsets made up only a minor fraction.

Profiled with immunoSEQ multiplex PCR; TCRdb holds only in-frame clones, not every one. Altogether around 100,000 clones are present, about 94% being singletons, with the ten largest covering approximately 1.4%. About this clone: Its cognate antigen is unknown.

J is TRBJ2-1 and V is TRBV9, with D tentatively TRBD2 (6 bases). The TCR was taken from a human donor in good health. Material: non-Treg CD4+ T cells sorted from blood. CDR3 residues: CASSDLLARRGNEQFF. CDR3 DNA: TGTGCCAGCAGCGATCTACTAGCCCGACGGGGTAATGAGCAGTTCTTC.